These T cell receptor beta chains were read from a single sample in a study of cytomegalovirus exposure and HLA in healthy donors. Method: immunoSEQ multiplex PCR; TCRdb's copy keeps in-frame clones and lacks some. The data contain roughly 200,000 clones, roughly three quarters of them seen just once; the ten biggest clones take up over 0.95%. The specimen sequenced was PBMCs. All receptors derive from a woman under 40 in good health and CMV-seronegative. Each CDR3 is given with its conserved first and last residue. Only some rows state a clone size, as once, few, many or a class for expanded clones.

clone_size v_call cdr3_aa
- TRBV19 CASSEGGTTGELFF
- TRBV2 CASRGTSSGELFF
- TRBV18 CASSPFQSYGYTF
- TRBV18 CASSPPDGRDPLSYGYTF
- TRBV30 CAWNSVAGVNEQFF
- TRBV27 CASSPWTGTGISGNTIYF
- TRBV2 CASRTFRDSTTDTQYF
- TRBV5-6 CASSSRDRINYGYTF
- TRBV10-3 CAISDRVDTEAFF
- TRBV27 CASSLFGLADNYNEQFF
- TRBV28 CASSRSQGLSQPQHF
- TRBV19 CASRYQVNTEAFF
- TRBV5-1 CASSHWTGANTGELFF
once TRBV21-1 CASSRRQASSYEQYF
- TRBV6-1 CASSEAPGGYYGYTF
- TRBV6-1 CASRVRGEGNQPQHF
- TRBV30 CAWSADTYNTEAFF
- TRBV12-5 CASGLVGSRGLAPNTGELFF
- TRBV4-1 CASSQDLRGGRGVNEQFF
- TRBV7-6 CASSLARTSSSGNTIYF
- TRBV5-1 CASSEGVFQETQYF
- TRBV29-1 CSVAYRADQPQHF
- TRBV5-1 CASRFAGETDTQYF
- TRBV23-1 CASSQSEPGQETQYF
- TRBV29-1 CSSSGGAGTSDLEKQFF
- TRBV28 CASSFPRGLGEQYF
- TRBV19 CASSPMARTGDGYTF
- TRBV2 CASRIRRDFRTDTQYF
- TRBV5-1 CASSSSGGAFSYNEQFF
- TRBV30 CAWTRTSGEETQYF
- TRBV19 CASSIRGGGYEKLFF
- TRBV12-1 CASSFPPSGTWSPLHF
- TRBV5-1 CASSSPRLAGEQYF
- TRBV6-1 CASSDEPLPRGYTF
- TRBV5-1 CASSLGQGIVSGYTF
once TRBV5-1 CASSSPRQDLSNTEAFF
- TRBV2 CASREGTVFANEQFF
few TRBV7-9 CASERTDTDTQYF
once TRBV7-2 CASSPTLAGGNNEQFF
few TRBV6-5 CASSYYIGSRGEQYF
- TRBV5-4 CASSLGLAGGTDTQYF
few TRBV29-1 CSVGSGEQFF
- TRBV5-1 CASSLARGNEQFF
once TRBV5-6 CASRGVGIEQFF
- TRBV7-2 CASSPHAGGSYEQYF
- TRBV7-2 CASSSRAGTYNEQFF
once TRBV5-1 CASSLVQGGYGYTF
- TRBV5-6 CASSAGLAGVSYNEQFF
- TRBV18 CASSLGLEESQYF
- TRBV15 CATSVGPDGYTF
- TRBV7-9 CASSLPGQGPNTEAFF
- TRBV10-3 CAISADPRETQYF
- TRBV5-1 CASSLEAGSIYEQYF